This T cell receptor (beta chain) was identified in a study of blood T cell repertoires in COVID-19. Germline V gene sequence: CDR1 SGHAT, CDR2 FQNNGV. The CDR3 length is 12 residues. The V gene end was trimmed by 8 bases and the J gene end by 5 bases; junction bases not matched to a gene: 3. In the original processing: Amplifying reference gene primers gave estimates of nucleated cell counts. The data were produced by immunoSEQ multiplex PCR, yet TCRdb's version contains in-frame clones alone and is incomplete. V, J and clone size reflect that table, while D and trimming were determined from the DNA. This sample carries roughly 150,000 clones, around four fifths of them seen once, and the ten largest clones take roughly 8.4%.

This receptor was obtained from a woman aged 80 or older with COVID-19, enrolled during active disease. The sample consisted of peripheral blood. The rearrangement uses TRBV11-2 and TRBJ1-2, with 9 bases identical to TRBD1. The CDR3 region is CASGGQGYGYTF. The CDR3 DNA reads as TGTGCCAGCGGAGGACAGGGGTATGGCTACACCTTC.